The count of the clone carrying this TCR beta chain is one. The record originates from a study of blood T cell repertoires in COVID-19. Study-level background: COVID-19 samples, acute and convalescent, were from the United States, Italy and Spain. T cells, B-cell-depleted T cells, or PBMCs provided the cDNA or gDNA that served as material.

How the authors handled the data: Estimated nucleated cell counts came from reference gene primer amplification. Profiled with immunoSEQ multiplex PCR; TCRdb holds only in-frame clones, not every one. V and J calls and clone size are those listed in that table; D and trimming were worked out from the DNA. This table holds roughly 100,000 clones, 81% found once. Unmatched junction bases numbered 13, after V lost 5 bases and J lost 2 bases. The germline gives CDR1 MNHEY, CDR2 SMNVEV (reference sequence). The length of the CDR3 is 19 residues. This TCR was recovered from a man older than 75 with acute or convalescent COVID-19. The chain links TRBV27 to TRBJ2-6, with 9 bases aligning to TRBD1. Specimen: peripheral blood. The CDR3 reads CASSLRTGATSAGANVLTF. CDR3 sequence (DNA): TGTGCCAGCAGTCTCAGGACAGGGGCCACCTCGGCTGGGGCCAACGTCCTGACTTTC.